Shown below are 5 T cell receptor beta chains from a single sample sequenced in a study of shared clonotypes between healthy human individuals. Generated by immunoSEQ multiplex PCR, the TCRdb table keeps only in-frame clones and is missing some. The sample consists of fewer than 650,000 clones, about 80% of them appearing once. Source material: PBMCs. The receptors derive from a woman in her thirties or forties in good health. Some clones in this sample may be carry-over from other donors' samples.

This chain uses TRBV7-2 with TRBJ1-2; D is possibly TRBD1 (5 bases). The germline gives CDR1 SGHTA, CDR2 FQGNSA. The CDR3 has 17 residues. V was clipped by 5 bases and J by 3 bases, with 22 bases between them. CDR3: CASSLSTGRVSDYGYTF. CDR3 coding DNA: TGTGCCAGCAGCCTCTCCACGGGCAGGGTTAGTGACTATGGCTACACCTTC.

A single count supports this clone. This sequence joins TRBV28 and TRBJ1-3, with TRBD1 as a possible D gene (6 bases). V shed 6 bases and J shed 9 bases, with 27 bases lying between them. CDR1 is MDHEN and CDR2 is SYDVKM in the germline V gene. CDR3 length: 17 residues. CDR3 DNA: TGTGCCAGCAGCCTTCCCCACAGGGCCGGCGGGTTGGGCACCATATATTTT. This translates into CASSLPHRAGGLGTIYF.

The V call is TRBV28, the J call TRBJ1-2; 7 nucleotides align to TRBD1. V lost 1 base to trimming and J lost 5 bases; unmatched junction nucleotides: 7. Germline lookup yields CDR1 MDHEN and CDR2 SYDVKM. There are 15 residues in the CDR3. The CDR3 protein is CASSLYGAGGYGYTF. In DNA form, the CDR3 reads TGTGCCAGCAGTTTATATGGTGCAGGGGGGTATGGCTACACCTTC.

The rearrangement links TRBV18 to TRBJ2-1; D perhaps matches TRBD2 (5 bases). Germline CDR1 and CDR2: KGHSH and LQKENI. The ends were cut back, 2 bases at V and 0 bases at J, with 5 bases in the middle. This CDR3 contains 14 residues. The DNA for the CDR3 is TGTGCCAGCTCACCAAGCGGCTCCTACAATGAGCAGTTCTTC. It translates to CASSPSGSYNEQFF.

The chain joins TRBV7-2 to TRBJ2-7; TRBD1 matches 9 bases. Germline trimming cut 5 bases from V and 2 bases from J; bases unmatched to any gene: 13. The CDR3 is made up of 17 amino acids. Germline loops: CDR1 SGHTA, CDR2 FQGNSA. In DNA form, the CDR3 reads TGTGCCAGCAGCGAGTGGGGACAGGGCTTAATGCCCTACGAGCAGTACTTC. Amino acid sequence: CASSEWGQGLMPYEQYF.